These 20 T cell receptor beta chains were all obtained from the same sample, sequenced in a study of blood T cells in healthy people across ages. Sample-barcoded 5' priming and a J-beta primer mix drove a second PCR of roughly 6 to 12 cycles. A single record per CDR3 protein comes from TCRdb applying MiXCR to the 5' RACE reads. The data contain hundreds of thousands of distinct CDR3 sequences, 52% of them singletons. Sequenced input: blood. Receptors were obtained from a woman aged 80 or over in good health.

This sequence joins TRBV7-2 and TRBJ2-3; D is uncertain. CDR1 is SGHTA, CDR2 FQGNSA, per germline. V was cut by 4 bases and J by 0 bases, with 14 bases left in between. The CDR3 spans 16 residues. The CDR3 loop is CASSWQWAPSTDTQYF. The DNA of the CDR3 is TGTGCCAGCAGCTGGCAATGGGCACCTAGCACAGATACGCAGTATTTT.

This rearrangement joins TRBV25-1 to TRBJ1-5, with unresolved D. This CDR3 contains 14 residues. Between the trimmed V and J ends, which lost 2 bases and 4 bases, there was a span of 9 bases. Germline CDR1 MGHDK, CDR2 SYGVNS. The CDR3 nucleotides read TGTGCCAGCAGTGAAGCCCGGACTAATCAGCCCCAGCATTTT. It specifies CASSEARTNQPQHF.

The chain uses TRBV29-1 and TRBJ2-7, with TRBD2 matching 12 bases. In germline, CDR1 is SQVTM, CDR2 ANQGSEA. V trimming: 4 bases; J trimming: 3 bases; junction bases outside the gene matches: 7. This CDR3 has 15 residues. CDR3 coding DNA: TGCAGCGTTGTCGCGACTAGCGGGAGCAACTACGAGCAGTACTTC. It specifies CSVVATSGSNYEQYF.

This clonotype came up many times. The chain has TRBV7-2 and TRBJ1-6; 8 nucleotides match TRBD1. The V segment lost 3 bases and the J segment 7 bases; nucleotides outside the gene matches: 5. Germline V gene lookup returns CDR1 SGHTA and CDR2 FQGNSA. The CDR3 covers 15 residues. CDR3 sequence (DNA): TGTGCCAGCAGCTTTGGACAGGGCCGGAATTCACCCCTCCACTTT. This encodes CASSFGQGRNSPLHF.

This clonotype was counted ten times or more. The gene calls are TRBV4-2 and TRBJ2-3; D gene ambiguous. The CDR3 spans 15 residues. V was trimmed by 0 bases and J by 1 base, leaving 8 bases between them. Germline CDR1 reads LGHNA; CDR2 reads YNFKEQ. CDR3 in amino acids: CASSQELVRTDTQYF. The DNA for the CDR3 is TGTGCCAGCAGCCAAGAATTAGTGCGCACAGATACGCAGTATTTT.

This clonotype has a count of ten or more. This sequence joins TRBV27 and TRBJ2-5; weak D call: TRBD2 (6 bases). Germline V gene sequence: CDR1 MNHEY, CDR2 SMNVEV (reference sequence). The CDR3 consists of 18 residues. Deletions cut 6 bases from V and 4 bases from J, with 27 bases between. The CDR3 DNA follows: TGTGCCAGCAGCCCAACAGCGGGCAGGGTTTATCGAGGAGAGACCCAGTACTTC. Amino acid sequence: CASSPTAGRVYRGETQYF.

In its sample, this clonotype was seen many times. The chain is built from TRBV25-1 and TRBJ1-2; TRBD1 is a possible D gene (6 bases). The CDR3 runs 14 residues. Trimming left V 3 bases short and J 9 bases short, with 17 bases between. CDR1 and CDR2 (germline): MGHDK, SYGVNS. The CDR3 region has the DNA TGTGCCAGCAGTGACCTGACAGGAGGGAGCAGCTACACCTTC. It translates to CASSDLTGGSSYTF.

The V gene is TRBV29-1, the J gene TRBJ2-4, with D hard to call. The CDR3 sequence is 17 residues long. Trimming cost V 2 bases and J 2 bases, with 19 bases left between them. The germline CDR1 and CDR2 sequences are SQVTM and ANQGSEA. The CDR3 coding sequence is TGCAGCGTTGAATGTCGTCGGCAGTTCCTACCCAAAAACATTCAGTACTTC. It translates to CSVECRRQFLPKNIQYF.

J is TRBJ2-7 and V is TRBV20-1, with D uncertain. CDR1 is DFQATT and CDR2 is SNEGSKA in the germline V gene (reference sequence). The CDR3 spans 12 residues. The CDR3 is CSLKTSGYEQYF. The CDR3 coding sequence is TGCAGCCTAAAAACCTCAGGATACGAGCAGTACTTC.

A note on this clonotype: Lacking the conserved final phenylalanine or tryptophan, this CDR3 likely reflects a read error. No DNA is shown, since the ends of the CDR3 on it are uncertain; the CDR3 is the one TCRdb lists. The chain recombines TRBV27 with TRBJ1-1. Germline V gene lookup returns CDR1 MNHEY and CDR2 SMNVEV (reference sequence). The CDR3 spans 15 residues, counting both ends. CDR3 in amino acids: CASIISGTANTEPFV.

This clonotype came up many times. At one end, the junction sequence differs from germline, possibly due to a read error. V gene TRBV4-1 combines with J gene TRBJ1-1, with 7 bases fitting TRBD1. CDR1 is MGHRA and CDR2 is YSYEKL in the germline V gene. This CDR3 spans 13 amino acids. The CDR3 reads CASSDRVNTEAFF. The CDR3, as DNA: TGTGCCAGCAGTGACAGGGTAAACACTGAAGCTTTCTTT.

This clonotype has more than one count but fewer than ten. The chain couples TRBV11-2 to TRBJ2-1; 8 bases fit TRBD2. The junction had 10 bases not matched to a gene; V was cut back by 0 bases and J by 6 bases. Per the germline V gene, CDR1 is SGHAT and CDR2 is FQNNGV. This CDR3 comprises 17 residues. The CDR3 region has the DNA TGTGCCAGCAGCTTAGATGGGTCTGGCGGGGGGCCCAATGAGCAGTTCTTC. It specifies CASSLDGSGGGPNEQFF.

The genes are TRBV21-1 and TRBJ1-4; the table's D call, TRBD1, has no DNA check behind it. TRBV21-1 is a pseudogene locus. This CDR3 contains 14 residues. CDR3 in amino acids: CASGRDRRNEKLFF. The CDR3 DNA reads as TGTGCCAGCGGCCGGGACAGGCGGAATGAAAAACTGTTTTTT.

This clonotype was found many times. The chain employs TRBV5-1 and TRBJ2-1, with a tentative D call TRBD2 (6 bases). Trimming took off 0 bases at V and 7 bases at J, with 14 bases between the two ends. Germline lookup yields CDR1 SGHRS and CDR2 YFSETQ. This CDR3 region has 15 residues. Here the CDR3 reads CASSLGRDRWNEQFF. The CDR3 nucleotides are TGCGCCAGCAGCTTGGGGAGGGATCGTTGGAATGAGCAGTTCTTC.

V and J are TRBV29-1 and TRBJ2-7; TRBD1 or TRBD2 may be the D gene (5 bases each). The closer fit of TRBJ2-5 to the DNA end suggests the J call may be wrong. The CDR3 is made up of 15 amino acids. Germline CDR1 is SQVTM and CDR2 is ANQGSEA. The CDR3 sequence: CSVVLPGRSSATQYF. The CDR3 nucleotides read TGCAGCGTGGTCTTACCGGGACGGTCCTCGGCGACCCAGTACTTC.

V gene TRBV15 combines with J gene TRBJ1-4; D unclear. V was clipped by 3 bases and J by 0 bases, with 23 bases between them. Germline values: CDR1 LNHNV, CDR2 YYDKDF (reference sequence). This CDR3 has 20 amino acids. CDR3 nucleotide sequence: TGTGCCACCAGCAGGTTCGGTGGTGGCACCCTCCCCGCAACTAATGAAAAACTGTTTTTT. This codes for CATSRFGGGTLPATNEKLFF. The full variable domain, completed using reference TRBV15 and TRBJ1-4, is DAMVIQNPRYQVTQFGKPVTLSCSQTLNHNVMYWYQQKSSQAPKLLFHYYDKDFNNEADTPDNFQSRRPNTSFCFLDIRSPGLGDTAMYLCATSRFGGGTLPATNEKLFFGSGTQLSVL.

Only a few counts were recorded for this clonotype. At one end the junction does not follow the germline gene, possibly because of a read error. The chain joins TRBV7-9 to TRBJ1-2; TRBD1 aligns across 9 bases. Germline CDR1 reads SEHNR; CDR2 reads FQNEAQ (reference sequence). The CDR3 is made up of 13 amino acids. In DNA, the CDR3 is TGTGTCAGCAGCATAAGGACAGGGGATGGCTACACCTTC. Its translation: CVSSIRTGDGYTF.

J is TRBJ1-1 and V is TRBV29-1; D unresolved. This CDR3 has 12 residues. Germline CDR1 is SQVTM and CDR2 is ANQGSEA. V was shortened by 3 bases and J by 5 bases, with 10 bases between the two germline ends. The CDR3 DNA reads as TGCAGCGTTGACCGGAGCCGGACTGAAGCTTTCTTT. Encoded protein: CSVDRSRTEAFF. Full variable domain (outside the CDR3, taken from reference TRBV29-1 and TRBJ1-1): SAVISQKPSRDICQRGTSLTIQCQVDSQVTMMFWYRQQPGQSLTLIATANQGSEATYESGFVIDKFPISRPNLTFSTLTVSNMSPEDSSIYLCSVDRSRTEAFFGQGTRLTVV.

The V call is TRBV29-1, the J call TRBJ2-5, with 7 bases that match TRBD2. Trimming at V came to 7 bases and at J to 5 bases, leaving 13 bases not matched to a gene. In germline, CDR1 is SQVTM, CDR2 ANQGSEA. The CDR3 contains 14 residues. This chain's CDR3 is CSGGRQFSPETQYF. The CDR3 DNA reads TGCAGCGGCGGGAGACAGTTCTCGCCCGAGACCCAGTACTTC.

This clonotype has a count of ten or more. This chain links TRBV9 with TRBJ2-7; D gene ambiguous. This CDR3 spans 14 amino acids. CDR1 SGDLS and CDR2 YYNGEE come from the germline V gene. Trimming shortened V by 4 bases and J by 2 bases, and 13 bases separated the two germline ends. This CDR3 is CASSPTAVTYEQYF. CDR3 coding DNA: TGTGCCAGCAGCCCGACGGCAGTCACCTACGAGCAGTACTTC.